Each of the 8 T cell receptor beta chains below was sequenced from the same sample in a study of shared clonotypes between healthy human individuals. Using immunoSEQ multiplex PCR, the repertoire was profiled, and TCRdb retains in-frame clones only, with some absent. The repertoire includes approximately 1.1 million clones, around 82% of them detected once, and under 0.65% sits in the top ten. The sample was memory CD4+ T cells from PBMCs. The subset is: CD45RA-negative fraction. Receptor source: a man between 18 and 29 years old in good health. Some clones in this sample may be carry-over from other donors' samples.

V and J are TRBV10-2 and TRBJ1-5; tentative D call: TRBD1 (5 bases). Germline assignment: CDR1 WSHSY and CDR2 SAAADI. V gave up 1 base and J gave up 2 bases, with 12 bases separating them. There are 16 residues in the CDR3. CDR3 bases: TGCGCCAGCAGTGAGTTTGTGGGGGGGGGCAATCAGCCCCAGCATTTT. This encodes CASSEFVGGGNQPQHF.

This rearrangement joins TRBV4-1 to TRBJ1-2; D is undetermined. This CDR3 has 14 residues. Germline lookup yields CDR1 MGHRA and CDR2 YSYEKL. V lost 0 bases and J lost 6, with 11 bases in between. The CDR3 bases are TGCGCCAGCAGCCAAGATAGACGAGGAAATGGCTACACCTTC. Translating gives CASSQDRRGNGYTF.

About this clone: Different DNA sequences within this sample yield the same CDR3. V usage is TRBV7-9 and J usage is TRBJ2-5, with TRBD1 matching 9 bases. CDR1 and CDR2 from the germline V gene are SEHNR and FQNEAQ (reference sequence). This CDR3 region has 14 residues. Unmatched junction bases numbered 2, after V lost 4 bases and J lost 2 bases. CDR3 DNA: TGTGCCAGCAGCTCAGGGACAGGGCAAGAGACCCAGTACTTC. As protein: CASSSGTGQETQYF.

The gene calls are TRBV5-1 and TRBJ2-7; D ambiguous. The ends were cut back, 4 bases at V and 0 bases at J, with 14 bases in the middle. CDR1 SGHRS and CDR2 YFSETQ come from the germline V gene. The CDR3 is 15 amino acids. CDR3 sequence reads: CASSKMDGSSYEQYF. CDR3 bases: TGCGCCAGCAGCAAGATGGACGGAAGCTCCTACGAGCAGTACTTC. The whole variable domain, remainder taken from reference TRBV5-1 and TRBJ2-7, is KAGVTQTPRYLIKTRGQQVTLSCSPISGHRSVSWYQQTPGQGLQFLFEYFSETQRNKGNFPGRFSGRQFSNSRSEMNVSTLELGDSALYLCASSKMDGSSYEQYFGPGTRLTVT.

The chain is built from TRBV28 and TRBJ2-5; 12 nucleotides agree with TRBD2. CDR3 length equals 16 residues. Trimming took 4 bases from V and 4 from J; bases not matched to a gene: 7. Per the germline V gene, CDR1 is MDHEN and CDR2 is SYDVKM. CDR3 amino acids: CASSSPGLAGIETQYF. In DNA form, the CDR3 reads TGTGCCAGCAGTTCCCCAGGACTAGCGGGGATAGAGACCCAGTACTTC.

The chain recombines TRBV19 with TRBJ2-7; the D is unclear. Per germline, CDR1 LNHDA and CDR2 SQIVND (reference sequence). The CDR3 consists of 12 residues. Trimming shortened V by 8 bases and J by 2 bases, and 10 bases separated the two germline ends. The CDR3 sequence: CASSGTTYEQYF. The DNA for the CDR3 is TGTGCCAGTTCGGGTACCACCTACGAGCAGTACTTC.

As for this clone: This sample includes further DNA sequences coding for the same CDR3. This chain joins TRBV10-3 and TRBJ1-2; a weak D match, TRBD1 (6 bases). The germline V and J ends were trimmed by 4 bases and 2 bases, with 8 bases remaining between them. The CDR3 is 13 residues long. Germline CDR1 reads ENHRY; CDR2 reads SYGVKD. CDR3 nucleotides: TGTGCCATCAGTGGACAGGTGAACTATGGCTACACCTTC. Amino acid sequence: CAISGQVNYGYTF.

This rearrangement joins TRBV5-5 to TRBJ2-7; D may correspond to TRBD1 or TRBD2 (5 bases each). Germline V gene sequence: CDR1 SGHKS, CDR2 YYEKEE (reference sequence). This CDR3 contains 14 residues. The V end lost 2 bases, the J end lost 2 bases, and 11 bases lay between the germline ends. CDR3 sequence (DNA): TGTGCCAGCAGCTTTTGGGGGAGCGCCTACGAGCAGTACTTC. Amino acids: CASSFWGSAYEQYF.